Following are 4 T cell receptor beta chains from one sample sequenced in a study of blood T cell repertoires in COVID-19. The protocol was immunoSEQ multiplex PCR, while the TCRdb copy is restricted to in-frame clones and leaves out a portion. This table has about 380,000 clones, more than 75% appearing once. Material: PBMCs or T cells enriched from blood (not recorded which). The receptors originated from a young woman who had recovered from COVID-19.

The chain carries TRBV30 and TRBJ1-1; 8 nucleotides align to TRBD1. J was trimmed by 5 bases and V by 5 bases; bases with no gene match: 7. This CDR3 has 13 amino acids. In germline, CDR1 is GTSNPN, CDR2 SVGIG (reference sequence). CDR3 bases: TGTGCCTGGTTTGACAGGGGAAGAACTGAAGCTTTCTTT. Encoded protein: CAWFDRGRTEAFF. Drawing the rest from reference TRBV30 and TRBJ1-1, the complete variable domain is SQTIHQWPATLVQPVGSPLSLECTVEGTSNPNLYWYRQAAGRGLQLLFYSVGIGQISSEVPQNLSASRPQDRQFILSSKKLLLSDSGFYLCAWFDRGRTEAFFGQGTRLTVV.

J is TRBJ1-2 and V is TRBV4-1, with a tentative D call TRBD1 (6 bases). This CDR3 has 15 amino acids. Trimming left V 1 base short and J 2 bases short, with 11 bases between. Germline V CDR1 and CDR2: MGHRA, YSYEKL. The CDR3 region has the DNA TGCGCCAGCAGCCAAGTGGGCGACAGGAACTATGGCTACACCTTC. Encoded protein: CASSQVGDRNYGYTF.

The CDR3: CASSLALRGGIQFF. The CDR3 DNA sequence: TGTGCCAGCAGCTTAGCTCTTCGAGGGGGCATTCAGTTCTTC. The rearrangement uses TRBV11-1 and TRBJ2-1; TRBD1 agrees at 7 bases. J was trimmed by 13 bases and V by 0 bases; bases with no gene match: 9. Germline V lookup: CDR1 SGHAT, CDR2 FQDESV (reference sequence). The CDR3 is 14 residues long.

The chain employs TRBV7-3 and TRBJ1-1, with D possibly TRBD1 on 6 matching bases. Germline CDR1 SGHTA, CDR2 FQGTGA. Deletions cut 0 bases from V and 1 base from J, with 18 bases between. This CDR3 has 18 residues. CDR3 region: CASSLTARGGSSNTEAFF. DNA for the CDR3: TGTGCCAGCAGCTTAACCGCACGGGGGGGCAGCTCGAACACTGAAGCTTTCTTT. Filled out from reference TRBV7-3 and TRBJ1-1, the complete variable domain reads GAGVSQTPSNKVTEKGKYVELRCDPISGHTALYWYRQSLGQGPEFLIYFQGTGAADDSGLPNDRFFAVRPEGSVSTLKIQRTERGDSAVYLCASSLTARGGSSNTEAFFGQGTRLTVV.